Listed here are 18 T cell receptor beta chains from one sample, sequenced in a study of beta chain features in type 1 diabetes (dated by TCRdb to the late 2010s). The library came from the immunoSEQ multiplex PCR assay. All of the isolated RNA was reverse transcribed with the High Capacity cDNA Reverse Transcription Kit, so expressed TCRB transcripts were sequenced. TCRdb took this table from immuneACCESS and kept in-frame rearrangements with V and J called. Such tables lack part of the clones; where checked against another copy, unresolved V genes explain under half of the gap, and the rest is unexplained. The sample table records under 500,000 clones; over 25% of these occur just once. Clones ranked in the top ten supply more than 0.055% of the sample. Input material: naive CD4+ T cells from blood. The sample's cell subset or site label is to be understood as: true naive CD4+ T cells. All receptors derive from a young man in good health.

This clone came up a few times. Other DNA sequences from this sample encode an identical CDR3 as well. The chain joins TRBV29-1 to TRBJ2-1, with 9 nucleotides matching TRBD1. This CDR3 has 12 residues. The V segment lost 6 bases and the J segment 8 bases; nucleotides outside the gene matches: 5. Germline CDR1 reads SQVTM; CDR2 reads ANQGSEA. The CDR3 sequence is CSVGQGTHEQFF. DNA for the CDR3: TGCAGCGTGGGACAGGGAACGCATGAGCAGTTCTTC.

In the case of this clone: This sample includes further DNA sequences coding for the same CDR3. The CDR3 nucleotides read TGTGCCAGCAGCTTAAGGGGTCCGACAGATACGCAGTATTTT. Encoded protein: CASSLRGPTDTQYF. The chain carries TRBV7-2 and TRBJ2-3; maybe TRBD1 (5 bases). Germline lookup yields CDR1 SGHTA and CDR2 FQGNSA. The germline V and J ends were trimmed by 2 bases and 3 bases, with 9 bases remaining between them. The CDR3 contains 14 residues. Looking up the rest from reference TRBV7-2 and TRBJ2-3 gives the full variable domain: GAGVSQSPSNKVTEKGKDVELRCDPISGHTALYWYRQSLGQGLEFLIYFQGNSAPDKSGLPSDRFSAERTGGSVSTLTIQRTQQEDSAVYLCASSLRGPTDTQYFGPGTRLTVL.

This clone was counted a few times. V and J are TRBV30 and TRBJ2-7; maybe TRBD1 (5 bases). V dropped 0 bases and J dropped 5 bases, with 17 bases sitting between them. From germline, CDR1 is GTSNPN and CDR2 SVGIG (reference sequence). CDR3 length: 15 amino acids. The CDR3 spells CAWSVLQGWIDEQYF. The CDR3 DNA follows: TGTGCCTGGAGTGTACTTCAGGGATGGATAGACGAGCAGTACTTC.

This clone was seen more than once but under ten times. The CDR3 bases are TGTGCCAGCAGCAAACCGGGAGGGCGGACAGATACGCAGTATTTT. It yields the protein CASSKPGGRTDTQYF. V gene TRBV7-9 combines with J gene TRBJ2-3, with 8 bases identical to TRBD2. V was clipped by 5 bases and J by 3 bases; unmatched bases: 7. CDR1 is SEHNR, CDR2 FQNEAQ, per germline (reference sequence). This CDR3 contains 15 residues.

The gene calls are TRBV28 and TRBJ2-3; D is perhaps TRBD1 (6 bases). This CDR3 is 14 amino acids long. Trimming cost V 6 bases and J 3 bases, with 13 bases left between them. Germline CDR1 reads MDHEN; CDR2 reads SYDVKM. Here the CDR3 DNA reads TGTGCCAGCAGCCCCGGACAGTCAACAGATACGCAGTATTTT. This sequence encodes CASSPGQSTDTQYF.

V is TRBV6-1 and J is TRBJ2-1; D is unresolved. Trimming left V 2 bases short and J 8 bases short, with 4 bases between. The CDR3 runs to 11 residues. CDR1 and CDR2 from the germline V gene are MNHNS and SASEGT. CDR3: CASSELDEQFF. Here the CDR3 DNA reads TGTGCCAGCAGTGAATTGGATGAGCAGTTCTTC.

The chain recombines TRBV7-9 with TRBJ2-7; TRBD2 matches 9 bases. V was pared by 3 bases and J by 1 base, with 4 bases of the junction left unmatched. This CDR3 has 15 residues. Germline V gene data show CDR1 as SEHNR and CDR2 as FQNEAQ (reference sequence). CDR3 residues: CASSFATSGSYEQYF. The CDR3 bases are TGTGCCAGCAGCTTCGCGACTAGCGGTTCCTACGAGCAGTACTTC.

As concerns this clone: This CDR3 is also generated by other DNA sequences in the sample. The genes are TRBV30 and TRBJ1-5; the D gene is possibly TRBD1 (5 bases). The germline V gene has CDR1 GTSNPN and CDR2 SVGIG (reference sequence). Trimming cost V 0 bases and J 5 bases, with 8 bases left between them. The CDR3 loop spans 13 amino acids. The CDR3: CAWSVGRDQPQHF. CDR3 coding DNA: TGTGCCTGGAGTGTGGGCAGGGATCAGCCCCAGCATTTT. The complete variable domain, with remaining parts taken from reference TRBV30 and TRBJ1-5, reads SQTIHQWPATLVQPVGSPLSLECTVEGTSNPNLYWYRQAAGRGLQLLFYSVGIGQISSEVPQNLSASRPQDRQFILSSKKLLLSDSGFYLCAWSVGRDQPQHFGDGTRLSIL.

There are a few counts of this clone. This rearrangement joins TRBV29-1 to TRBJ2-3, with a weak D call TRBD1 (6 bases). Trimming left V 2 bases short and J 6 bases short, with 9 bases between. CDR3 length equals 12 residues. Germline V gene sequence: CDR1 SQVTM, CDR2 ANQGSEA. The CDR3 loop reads CSVEKQGDTQYF. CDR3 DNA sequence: TGCAGCGTTGAAAAGCAGGGGGATACGCAGTATTTT.

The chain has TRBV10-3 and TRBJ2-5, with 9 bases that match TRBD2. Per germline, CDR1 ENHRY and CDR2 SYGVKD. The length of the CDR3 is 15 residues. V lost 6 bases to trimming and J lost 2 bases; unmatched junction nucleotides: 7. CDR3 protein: CAIRGLADPQETQYF. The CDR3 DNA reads TGTGCCATCAGGGGACTAGCAGATCCACAAGAGACCCAGTACTTC.

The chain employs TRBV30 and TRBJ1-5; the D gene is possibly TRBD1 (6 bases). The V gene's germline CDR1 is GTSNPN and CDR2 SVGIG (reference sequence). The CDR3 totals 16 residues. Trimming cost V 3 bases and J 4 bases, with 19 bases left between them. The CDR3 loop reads CAWRPRGAGGNQPQHF. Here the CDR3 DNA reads TGTGCCTGGAGGCCCAGGGGAGCCGGCGGAAATCAGCCCCAGCATTTT.

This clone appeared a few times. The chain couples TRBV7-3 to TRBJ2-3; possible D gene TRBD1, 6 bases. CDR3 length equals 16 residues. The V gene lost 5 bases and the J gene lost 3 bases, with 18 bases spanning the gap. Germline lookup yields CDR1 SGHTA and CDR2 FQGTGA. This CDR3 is CASSLRGQSTTDTQYF. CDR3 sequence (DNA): TGTGCCAGCAGCCTAAGAGGACAGTCCACAACAGATACGCAGTATTTT. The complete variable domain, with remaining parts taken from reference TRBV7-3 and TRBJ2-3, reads GAGVSQTPSNKVTEKGKYVELRCDPISGHTALYWYRQSLGQGPEFLIYFQGTGAADDSGLPNDRFFAVRPEGSVSTLKIQRTERGDSAVYLCASSLRGQSTTDTQYFGPGTRLTVL.

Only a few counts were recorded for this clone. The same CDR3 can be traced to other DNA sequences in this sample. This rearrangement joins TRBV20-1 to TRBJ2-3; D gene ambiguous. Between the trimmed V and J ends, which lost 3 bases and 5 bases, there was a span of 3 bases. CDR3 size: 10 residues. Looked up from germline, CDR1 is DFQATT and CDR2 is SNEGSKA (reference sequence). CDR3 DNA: TGCAGTGCTAGCGTAGATACGCAGTATTTT. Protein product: CSASVDTQYF.

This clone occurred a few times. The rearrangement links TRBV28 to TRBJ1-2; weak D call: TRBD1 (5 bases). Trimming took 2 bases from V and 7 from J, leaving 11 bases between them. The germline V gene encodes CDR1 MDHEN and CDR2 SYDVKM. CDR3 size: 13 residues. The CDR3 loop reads CASSLAVRGGYTF. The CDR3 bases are TGTGCCAGCAGTTTAGCCGTTAGGGGTGGCTACACCTTC.

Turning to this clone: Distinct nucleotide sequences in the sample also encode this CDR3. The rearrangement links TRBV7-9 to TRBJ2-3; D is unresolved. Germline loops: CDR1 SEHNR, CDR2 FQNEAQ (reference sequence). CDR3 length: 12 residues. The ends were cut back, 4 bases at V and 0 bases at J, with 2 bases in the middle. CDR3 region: CASSYSTDTQYF. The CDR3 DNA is TGTGCCAGCAGCTACAGCACAGATACGCAGTATTTT.

The CDR3 DNA follows: TGTGCCAGTAGTATGATGCACGAAGCTTTCTTT. Protein sequence: CASSMMHEAFF. This sequence joins TRBV19 and TRBJ1-1; the D is unclear. From germline, CDR1 is LNHDA and CDR2 SQIVND (reference sequence). Trimming removed 3 bases from V and 8 bases from J, with 7 bases in between. CDR3 size: 11 residues.

CDR3 residues: CAWSVGAYQETQYF. For the CDR3, the DNA is TGTGCCTGGAGTGTTGGCGCTTACCAAGAGACCCAGTACTTC. The chain combines TRBV30 with TRBJ2-5; no firm D call. The V gene lost 0 bases and the J gene lost 0 bases, with 8 bases spanning the gap. The CDR3 spans 14 residues. Germline-derived CDR1 and CDR2 are GTSNPN and SVGIG (reference sequence).

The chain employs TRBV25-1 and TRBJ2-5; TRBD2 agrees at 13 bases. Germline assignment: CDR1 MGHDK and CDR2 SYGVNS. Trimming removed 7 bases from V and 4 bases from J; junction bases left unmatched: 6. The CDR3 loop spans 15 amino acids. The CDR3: CASIKGTSGTETQYF. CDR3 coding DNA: TGTGCCAGCATTAAAGGGACTAGCGGGACAGAGACCCAGTACTTC. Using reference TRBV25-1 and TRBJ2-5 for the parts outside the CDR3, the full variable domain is EADIYQTPRYLVIGTGKKITLECSQTMGHDKMYWYQQDPGMELHLIHYSYGVNSTEKGDLSSESTVSRIRTEHFPLTLESARPSHTSQYLCASIKGTSGTETQYFGPGTRLLVL.